This entry lists 4 T cell receptor beta chains sequenced from one sample in a study of blood T cell repertoires in COVID-19. Here immunoSEQ multiplex PCR was the method, and the copy in TCRdb shows in-frame clones only, minus some. The data show around 330,000 clones, about 88% seen once. Sequenced: PBMCs or T cells enriched from blood (not recorded which). The receptors were sampled from a man aged 55 to 70 who had recovered from COVID-19.

The chain recombines TRBV15 with TRBJ1-5; no reliable D call. V was clipped by 5 bases and J by 1 base, with 9 bases between them. Germline CDR1 is LNHNV and CDR2 is YYDKDF (reference sequence). This CDR3 comprises 14 residues. CDR3 in amino acids: CATSLEYSNQPQHF. In nucleotides, the CDR3 is TGTGCCACCAGCCTGGAGTACAGCAATCAGCCCCAGCATTTT.

This rearrangement joins TRBV2 to TRBJ1-3; 7 nucleotides agree with TRBD1. V lost 8 bases to trimming and J lost 0 bases; unmatched junction nucleotides: 1. From germline, CDR1 is SNHLY and CDR2 FYNNEI. This CDR3 comprises 13 residues. The CDR3 DNA reads TGTGCCAGCGGGACAGCCTCTGGAAACACCATATATTTT. Translation gives CASGTASGNTIYF.

The chain uses TRBV19 and TRBJ2-3; a possible D gene is TRBD1 (5 bases). The length of the CDR3 is 13 residues. CDR1 is LNHDA, CDR2 SQIVND, per germline (reference sequence). Trimming took off 5 bases at V and 2 bases at J, with 8 bases between the two ends. As DNA, the CDR3 is TGTGCCAGTAGTGACAGACCCACAGATACGCAGTATTTT. Its translation is CASSDRPTDTQYF.

Only one count was recorded for this clone. This chain links TRBV2 with TRBJ1-2; D not resolved. Trimming took off 6 bases at V and 2 bases at J, with 10 bases between the two ends. In germline, CDR1 is SNHLY, CDR2 FYNNEI. This CDR3 is 13 amino acids long. The CDR3 sequence is CASRTGVNYGYTF. CDR3 in DNA: TGTGCCAGCAGGACTGGAGTGAACTATGGCTACACCTTC.